The rows below give T cell receptor beta chains drawn from one sample of a study of blood T cell repertoires in COVID-19. The table came from immunoSEQ multiplex PCR; TCRdb's copy has only in-frame clones and leaves some out. The sample contains 200,000 to 300,000 clones, roughly 91% of which appear only once. Sequenced: peripheral blood. The receptor source for this set is a man aged 25 to 45 with COVID-19, enrolled during active disease. Each CDR3 is given without its conserved first and last residue. Fields, in order: D gene, V gene, CDR3 protein. A D gene is named only where the DNA matches it firmly.

d_call: .; v_call: TRBV5-1; cdr3_aa: ASSLLNQETQY
d_call: TRBD1; v_call: TRBV11-3; cdr3_aa: ASSSAGQPYGYT
d_call: TRBD1; v_call: TRBV6-5; cdr3_aa: ASSYGQGDQPQH
d_call: .; v_call: TRBV3-1/TRBV3-2; cdr3_aa: ASSYQQRNSPLH
d_call: TRBD1; v_call: TRBV2; cdr3_aa: ASSFQGANQPQH
d_call: TRBD1; v_call: TRBV7-9; cdr3_aa: ASSAPGQGAGNTIY
d_call: .; v_call: TRBV5-1; cdr3_aa: ASSSPTGEGKNIQY
d_call: TRBD1; v_call: TRBV10-3; cdr3_aa: ATGTEIAGANVLT
d_call: TRBD2; v_call: TRBV6-5; cdr3_aa: ASSYQGLADNEQF
d_call: TRBD1; v_call: TRBV12-3/TRBV12-4; cdr3_aa: ASRPGQGSGYT
d_call: .; v_call: TRBV7-9; cdr3_aa: ASSEDSSSYNSPLH
d_call: TRBD2; v_call: TRBV9; cdr3_aa: ASSVTSGGPTPNEQF
d_call: .; v_call: TRBV7-9; cdr3_aa: ASSLGPRQYHEQY
d_call: .; v_call: TRBV14; cdr3_aa: ASSAPGTYYGYT